The rows below give T cell receptor beta chains drawn from one sample of a study of blood T cell repertoires in COVID-19. Measured with immunoSEQ multiplex PCR; TCRdb has only the in-frame clones, and not every one. Among approximately 47,000 clones listed, 85% were seen once. Sequencing input: peripheral blood. The source is a woman aged 60 to 75 with acute or convalescent COVID-19. CDR3s include the opening cysteine and the closing phenylalanine or tryptophan. The D gene is left open where the match is weak. Only part of the rows carry a size: once, few, many, or a class if the clone is expanded.

v_call: TRBV5-1
clone_size: NA
j_call: TRBJ1-1
d_call: NA
cdr3_nt: TGCGCCAGCAGCCAAATCCAGGGCAGCACTGAAGCTTTCTTT
cdr3_aa: CASSQIQGSTEAFF

v_call: TRBV19
clone_size: NA
j_call: TRBJ1-6
d_call: NA
cdr3_nt: TGTGCCAGTAGTATAGATCATTCTACCTATAATTCACCCCTCCACTTT
cdr3_aa: CASSIDHSTYNSPLHF

v_call: TRBV12-3/TRBV12-4
clone_size: NA
j_call: TRBJ2-1
d_call: TRBD1
cdr3_nt: TGTGCCAGCAGTTTAGGACAGGGGAATGAGCAGTTCTTC
cdr3_aa: CASSLGQGNEQFF

v_call: TRBV4-3
clone_size: NA
j_call: TRBJ2-7
d_call: TRBD1
cdr3_nt: TGCGCCAGCAGCCAAAAATTACAGGGGTTCTCCTACGAGCAGTACTTC
cdr3_aa: CASSQKLQGFSYEQYF

v_call: TRBV19
clone_size: NA
j_call: TRBJ1-1
d_call: NA
cdr3_nt: TGTGCCAGTAGTATAGGGAGGGACACTGAAGCTTTCTTT
cdr3_aa: CASSIGRDTEAFF

v_call: TRBV7-2
clone_size: NA
j_call: TRBJ2-2
d_call: TRBD2
cdr3_nt: TGTGCCAGCAGCTTAGCTGTGGCGGGAGGGGCCGGGGAGCTGTTTTTT
cdr3_aa: CASSLAVAGGAGELFF

v_call: TRBV5-1
clone_size: NA
j_call: TRBJ2-2
d_call: NA
cdr3_nt: TGCGCCAGCAGCCGGGGAAAGCCAGAGAACACCGGGGAGCTGTTTTTT
cdr3_aa: CASSRGKPENTGELFF

v_call: TRBV2
clone_size: NA
j_call: TRBJ1-1
d_call: NA
cdr3_nt: TGTGCCAGCGCCCTTGACAGGAACACTGAAGCTTTCTTT
cdr3_aa: CASALDRNTEAFF

v_call: TRBV27
clone_size: NA
j_call: TRBJ2-3
d_call: TRBD2
cdr3_nt: TGTGCCAGCAGTTTACTGGCGGGAGGGCCGGATACGCAGTATTTT
cdr3_aa: CASSLLAGGPDTQYF

v_call: TRBV5-1
clone_size: once
j_call: TRBJ1-4
d_call: TRBD1
cdr3_nt: TGCGCCAGCAGCCGAGGCCGGGACAGGGCGGCAACTAATGAAAAACTGTTTTTT
cdr3_aa: CASSRGRDRAATNEKLFF

v_call: TRBV11-3
clone_size: NA
j_call: TRBJ2-5
d_call: TRBD2
cdr3_nt: TGTGCCAGCAGCACCGGACTAGCGGGAGGGCCCGAGGTGGAGACCCAGTACTTC
cdr3_aa: CASSTGLAGGPEVETQYF

v_call: TRBV27
clone_size: NA
j_call: TRBJ1-3
d_call: NA
cdr3_nt: TGTGCCAGCAGTTCTTTAGACGTGGGACTCTCTGGAAACACCATATATTTT
cdr3_aa: CASSSLDVGLSGNTIYF

v_call: TRBV5-1
clone_size: few
j_call: TRBJ2-1
d_call: TRBD2
cdr3_nt: TGCGCCAGCAGCTTGGTTCTAGCGGGGACTCACAATGAGCAGTTCTTC
cdr3_aa: CASSLVLAGTHNEQFF

v_call: TRBV6-5
clone_size: NA
j_call: TRBJ2-5
d_call: NA
cdr3_nt: TGTGCCAGCAGTTACTCGAGACTGGGCCAAGAGACCCAGTACTTC
cdr3_aa: CASSYSRLGQETQYF

v_call: TRBV6-1
clone_size: NA
j_call: TRBJ1-3
d_call: NA
cdr3_nt: TGTGCCAGCAGTGAACGCTCTGGAAACACCATATATTTT
cdr3_aa: CASSERSGNTIYF

v_call: TRBV27
clone_size: NA
j_call: TRBJ2-1
d_call: TRBD2
cdr3_nt: TGTGCCAGCAGTAGGCTCCCGGGACTAGCGGCGGCTTCCTACAATGAGCAGTTCTTC
cdr3_aa: CASSRLPGLAAASYNEQFF

v_call: TRBV30
clone_size: NA
j_call: TRBJ2-1
d_call: TRBD2
cdr3_nt: TGTGCCTGGAGTAGCGGCGGGAGGACCCAGTTCTTC
cdr3_aa: CAWSSGGRTQFF

v_call: TRBV7-9
clone_size: NA
j_call: TRBJ1-1
d_call: NA
cdr3_nt: TGTGCCAGCATGGGCCAGTTGAACACTGAAGCTTTCTTT
cdr3_aa: CASMGQLNTEAFF

v_call: TRBV5-1
clone_size: few
j_call: TRBJ1-2
d_call: TRBD1
cdr3_nt: TGCGCCAGCAGCTTATCCGGGACAGGGGAGGGCTACACCTTC
cdr3_aa: CASSLSGTGEGYTF

v_call: TRBV29-1
clone_size: NA
j_call: TRBJ2-1
d_call: NA
cdr3_nt: TGCAGCGTTGGAGGGGGGGGCGGATACAATGAGCAGTTCTTC
cdr3_aa: CSVGGGGGYNEQFF

v_call: TRBV7-2
clone_size: NA
j_call: TRBJ2-7
d_call: TRBD2
cdr3_nt: TGTGCCAGCAGCCCCAGTGGAGCGGGAGTAACCTACGAGCAGTACTTC
cdr3_aa: CASSPSGAGVTYEQYF

v_call: TRBV7-2
clone_size: NA
j_call: TRBJ2-3
d_call: TRBD2
cdr3_nt: TGTGCCAGCAGCTTCGAGGCGGGAGGGGTAACAGATACGCAGTATTTT
cdr3_aa: CASSFEAGGVTDTQYF

v_call: TRBV20-1
clone_size: NA
j_call: TRBJ1-5
d_call: TRBD1
cdr3_nt: TGCAGTGCTAGTTCAGGGGGCAGGGGTCAGCCCCAGCATTTT
cdr3_aa: CSASSGGRGQPQHF

v_call: TRBV2
clone_size: NA
j_call: TRBJ2-3
d_call: TRBD2
cdr3_nt: TGTGCCAGCAGTGCTGGGCGGGGGGGATCAGATACGCAGTATTTT
cdr3_aa: CASSAGRGGSDTQYF

v_call: TRBV19
clone_size: few
j_call: TRBJ2-1
d_call: TRBD2
cdr3_nt: TGTGCCAGTAGTATAAGGTTTCTAGCGGGAGACAATGAGCAGTTCTTC
cdr3_aa: CASSIRFLAGDNEQFF

v_call: TRBV18
clone_size: NA
j_call: TRBJ2-1
d_call: NA
cdr3_nt: TGTGCCAGCTCAGGGTTCAGGGAAAACAATGAGCAGTTCTTC
cdr3_aa: CASSGFRENNEQFF

v_call: TRBV5-1
clone_size: NA
j_call: TRBJ2-7
d_call: NA
cdr3_nt: TGCGCCAGCAGCTTGGATTGGGACATCCCCGACGAGCAGTACTTC
cdr3_aa: CASSLDWDIPDEQYF

v_call: TRBV30
clone_size: NA
j_call: TRBJ1-2
d_call: NA
cdr3_nt: TGTGCCTGGAGTACAGGGTTCTATGGCTACACCTTC
cdr3_aa: CAWSTGFYGYTF

v_call: TRBV28
clone_size: NA
j_call: TRBJ1-1
d_call: NA
cdr3_nt: TGTGCCAGCAGGGCCTTTGGGGCTATGGCTTTCTTT
cdr3_aa: CASRAFGAMAFF

v_call: TRBV12-5
clone_size: NA
j_call: TRBJ2-3
d_call: NA
cdr3_nt: TGTGCTAGTGGTTTGGACCTAAAGACAGATACGCAGTATTTT
cdr3_aa: CASGLDLKTDTQYF

v_call: TRBV4-2
clone_size: NA
j_call: TRBJ2-3
d_call: TRBD2
cdr3_nt: TGTGCCAGCAGCCAAGAAATGGGACTAGCGGTGGAAACAGATACGCAGTATTTT
cdr3_aa: CASSQEMGLAVETDTQYF

v_call: TRBV7-2
clone_size: NA
j_call: TRBJ2-7
d_call: NA
cdr3_nt: TGTGCCAGCAGCTTAGTTCAGCGCCAGATGCAGTACTTC
cdr3_aa: CASSLVQRQMQYF

v_call: TRBV7-9
clone_size: NA
j_call: TRBJ2-2
d_call: NA
cdr3_nt: TGTGCCAGCAGCTTCCTCGGGGAGCTGTTTTTT
cdr3_aa: CASSFLGELFF

v_call: TRBV10-3
clone_size: NA
j_call: TRBJ1-4
d_call: NA
cdr3_nt: TGTGCCATCAGTGTCGTCCCCGTTGAAAAACTGTTTTTT
cdr3_aa: CAISVVPVEKLFF

v_call: TRBV18
clone_size: NA
j_call: TRBJ1-1
d_call: NA
cdr3_nt: TGTGCCAGCTCACAGGACAGACTAAACACTGAAGCTTTCTTT
cdr3_aa: CASSQDRLNTEAFF

v_call: TRBV6-2/TRBV6-3
clone_size: NA
j_call: TRBJ2-1
d_call: NA
cdr3_nt: TGTGCCAGCAGTACCCGCGACAGGTCCTACAATGAGCAGTTCTTC
cdr3_aa: CASSTRDRSYNEQFF